This TCR beta chain was found in a study of blood T cell repertoires in COVID-19. Study summary: Sources were T cells, B-cell-depleted T cells, or PBMCs; the material itself was cDNA or gDNA.

CDR1 is MNHEY, CDR2 SVGAGI, per germline. The CDR3 loop spans 15 amino acids. Trimming left V 0 bases short and J 0 bases short, with 8 bases between. In the authors' workflow: Researchers report that nucleated cell counts were estimated from reference gene primer amplification. Method: immunoSEQ multiplex PCR; TCRdb's copy keeps in-frame clones and lacks some. V and J calls plus clone size are reproduced from that table; the DNA served to infer D and trimming. The sample gives around 180,000 clones, about 81% of which show up once; 12% is in the top ten. The Seattle patients joined while their infection was active and were tracked longitudinally afterward.

This sequence joins TRBV6-5 and TRBJ1-2, with D unresolved. The material sequenced was peripheral blood. This sequence was found in a woman at least 80 years old with COVID-19, enrolled during active disease. CDR3 amino acids: CASSYSSEANYGYTF. The CDR3 coding sequence is TGTGCCAGCAGTTACTCGTCAGAAGCTAACTATGGCTACACCTTC.